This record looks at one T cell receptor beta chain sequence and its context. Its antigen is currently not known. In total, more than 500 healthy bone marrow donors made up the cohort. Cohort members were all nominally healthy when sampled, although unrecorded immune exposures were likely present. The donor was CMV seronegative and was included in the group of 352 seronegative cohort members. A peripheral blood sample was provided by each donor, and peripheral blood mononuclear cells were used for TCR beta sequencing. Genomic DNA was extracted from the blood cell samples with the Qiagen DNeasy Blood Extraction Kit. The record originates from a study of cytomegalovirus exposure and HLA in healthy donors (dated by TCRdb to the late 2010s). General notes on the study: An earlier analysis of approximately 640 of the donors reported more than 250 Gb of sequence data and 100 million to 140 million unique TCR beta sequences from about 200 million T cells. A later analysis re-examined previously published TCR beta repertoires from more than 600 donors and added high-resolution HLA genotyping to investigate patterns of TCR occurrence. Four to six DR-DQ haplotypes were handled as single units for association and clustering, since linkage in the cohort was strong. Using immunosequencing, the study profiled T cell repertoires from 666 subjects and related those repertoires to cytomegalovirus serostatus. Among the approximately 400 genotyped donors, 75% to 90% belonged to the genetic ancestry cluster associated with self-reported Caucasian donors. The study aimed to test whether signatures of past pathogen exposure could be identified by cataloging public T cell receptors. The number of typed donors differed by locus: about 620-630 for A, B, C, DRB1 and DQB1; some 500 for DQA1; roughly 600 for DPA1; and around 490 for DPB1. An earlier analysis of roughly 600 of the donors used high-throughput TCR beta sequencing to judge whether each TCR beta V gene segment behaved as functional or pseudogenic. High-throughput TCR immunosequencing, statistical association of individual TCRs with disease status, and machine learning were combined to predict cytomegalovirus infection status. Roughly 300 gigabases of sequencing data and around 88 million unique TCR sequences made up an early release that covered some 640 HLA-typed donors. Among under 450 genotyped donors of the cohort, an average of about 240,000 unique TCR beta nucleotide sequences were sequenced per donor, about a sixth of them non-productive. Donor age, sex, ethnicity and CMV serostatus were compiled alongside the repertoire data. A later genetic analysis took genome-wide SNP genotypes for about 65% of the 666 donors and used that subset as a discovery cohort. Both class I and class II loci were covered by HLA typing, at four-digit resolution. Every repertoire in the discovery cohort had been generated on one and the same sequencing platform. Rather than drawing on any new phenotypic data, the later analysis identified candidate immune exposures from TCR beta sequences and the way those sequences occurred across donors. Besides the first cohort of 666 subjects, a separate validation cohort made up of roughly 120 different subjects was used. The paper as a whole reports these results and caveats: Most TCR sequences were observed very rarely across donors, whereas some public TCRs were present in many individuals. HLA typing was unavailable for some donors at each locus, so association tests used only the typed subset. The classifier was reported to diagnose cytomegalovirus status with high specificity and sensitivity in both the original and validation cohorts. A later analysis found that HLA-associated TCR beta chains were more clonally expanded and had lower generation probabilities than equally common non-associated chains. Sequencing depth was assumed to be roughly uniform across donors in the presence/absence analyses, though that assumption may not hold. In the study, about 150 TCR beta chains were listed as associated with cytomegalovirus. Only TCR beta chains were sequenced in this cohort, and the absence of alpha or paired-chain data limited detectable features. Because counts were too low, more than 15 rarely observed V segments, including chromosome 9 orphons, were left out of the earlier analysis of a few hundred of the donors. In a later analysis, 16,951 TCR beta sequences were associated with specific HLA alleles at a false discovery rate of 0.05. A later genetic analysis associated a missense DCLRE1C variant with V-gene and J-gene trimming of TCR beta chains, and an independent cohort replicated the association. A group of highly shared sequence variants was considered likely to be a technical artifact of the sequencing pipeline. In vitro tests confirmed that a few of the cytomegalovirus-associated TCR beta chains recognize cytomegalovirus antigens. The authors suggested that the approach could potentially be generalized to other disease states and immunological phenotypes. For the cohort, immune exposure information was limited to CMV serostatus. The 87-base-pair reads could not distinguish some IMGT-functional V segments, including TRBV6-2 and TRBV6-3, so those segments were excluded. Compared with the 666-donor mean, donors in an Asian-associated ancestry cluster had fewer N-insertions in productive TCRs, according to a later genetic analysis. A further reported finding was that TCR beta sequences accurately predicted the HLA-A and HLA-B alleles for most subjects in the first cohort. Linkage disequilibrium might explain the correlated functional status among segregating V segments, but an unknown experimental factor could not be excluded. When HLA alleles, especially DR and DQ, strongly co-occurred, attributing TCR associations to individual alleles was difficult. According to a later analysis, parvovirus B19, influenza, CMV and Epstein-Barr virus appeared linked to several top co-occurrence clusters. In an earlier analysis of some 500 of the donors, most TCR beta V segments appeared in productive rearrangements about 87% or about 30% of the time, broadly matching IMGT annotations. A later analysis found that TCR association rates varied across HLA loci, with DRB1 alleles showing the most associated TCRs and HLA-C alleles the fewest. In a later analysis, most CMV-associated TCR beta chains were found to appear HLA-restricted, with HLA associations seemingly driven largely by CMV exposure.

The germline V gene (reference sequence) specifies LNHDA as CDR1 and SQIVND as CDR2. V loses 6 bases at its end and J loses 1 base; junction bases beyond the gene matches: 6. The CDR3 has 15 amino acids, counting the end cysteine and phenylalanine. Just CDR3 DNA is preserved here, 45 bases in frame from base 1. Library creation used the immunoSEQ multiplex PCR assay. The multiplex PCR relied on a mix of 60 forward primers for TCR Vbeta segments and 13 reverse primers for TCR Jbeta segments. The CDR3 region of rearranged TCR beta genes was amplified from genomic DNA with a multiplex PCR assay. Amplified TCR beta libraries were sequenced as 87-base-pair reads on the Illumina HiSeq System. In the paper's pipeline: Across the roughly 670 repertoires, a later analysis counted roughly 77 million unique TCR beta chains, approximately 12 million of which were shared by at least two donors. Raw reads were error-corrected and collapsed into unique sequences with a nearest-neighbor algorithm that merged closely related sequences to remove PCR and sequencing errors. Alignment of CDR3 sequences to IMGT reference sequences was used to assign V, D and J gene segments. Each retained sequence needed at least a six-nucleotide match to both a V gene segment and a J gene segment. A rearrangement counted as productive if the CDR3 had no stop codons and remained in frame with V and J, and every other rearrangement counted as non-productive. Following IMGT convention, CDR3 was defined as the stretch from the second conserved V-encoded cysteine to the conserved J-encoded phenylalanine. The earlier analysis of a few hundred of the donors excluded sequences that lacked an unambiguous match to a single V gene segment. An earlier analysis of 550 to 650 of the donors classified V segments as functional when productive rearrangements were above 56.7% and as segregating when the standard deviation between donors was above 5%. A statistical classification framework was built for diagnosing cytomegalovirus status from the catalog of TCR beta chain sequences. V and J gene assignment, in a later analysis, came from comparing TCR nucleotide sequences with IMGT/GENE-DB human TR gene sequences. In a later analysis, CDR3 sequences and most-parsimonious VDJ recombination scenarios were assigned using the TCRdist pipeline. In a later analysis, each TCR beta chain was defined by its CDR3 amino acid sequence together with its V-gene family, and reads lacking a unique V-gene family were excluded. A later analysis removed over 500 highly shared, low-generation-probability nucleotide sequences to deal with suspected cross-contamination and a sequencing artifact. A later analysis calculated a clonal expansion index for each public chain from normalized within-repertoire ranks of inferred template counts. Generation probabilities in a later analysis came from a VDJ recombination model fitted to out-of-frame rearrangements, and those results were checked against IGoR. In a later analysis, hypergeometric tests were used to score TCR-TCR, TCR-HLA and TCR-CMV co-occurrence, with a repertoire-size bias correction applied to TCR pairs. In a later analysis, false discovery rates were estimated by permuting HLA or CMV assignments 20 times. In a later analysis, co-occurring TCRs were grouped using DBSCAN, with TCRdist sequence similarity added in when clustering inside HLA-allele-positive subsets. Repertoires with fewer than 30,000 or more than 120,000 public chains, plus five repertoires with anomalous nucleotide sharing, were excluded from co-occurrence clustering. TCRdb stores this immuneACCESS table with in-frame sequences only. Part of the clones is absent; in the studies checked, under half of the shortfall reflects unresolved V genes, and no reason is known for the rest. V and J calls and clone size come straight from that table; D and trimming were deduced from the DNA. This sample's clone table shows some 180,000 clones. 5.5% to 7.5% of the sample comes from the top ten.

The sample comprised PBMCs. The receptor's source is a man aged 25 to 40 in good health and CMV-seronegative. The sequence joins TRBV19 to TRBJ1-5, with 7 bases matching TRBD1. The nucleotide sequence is TGTGCCAGTAGCTGGGGACAGCGAAGCAATCAGCCCCAGCATTTT. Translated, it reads CASSWGQRSNQPQHF.